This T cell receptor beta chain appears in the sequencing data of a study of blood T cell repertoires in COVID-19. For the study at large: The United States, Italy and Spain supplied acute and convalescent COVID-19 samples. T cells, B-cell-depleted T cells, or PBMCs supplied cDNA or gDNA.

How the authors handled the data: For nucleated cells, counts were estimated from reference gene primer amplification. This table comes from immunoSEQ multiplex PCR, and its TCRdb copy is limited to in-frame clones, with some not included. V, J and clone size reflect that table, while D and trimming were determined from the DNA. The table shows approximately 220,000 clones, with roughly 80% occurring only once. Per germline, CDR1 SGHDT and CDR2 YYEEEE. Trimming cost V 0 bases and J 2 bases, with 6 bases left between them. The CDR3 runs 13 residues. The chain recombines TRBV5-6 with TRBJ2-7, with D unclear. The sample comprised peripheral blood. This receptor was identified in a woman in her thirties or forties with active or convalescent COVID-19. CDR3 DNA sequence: TGTGCCAGCAGCTTGGTTATCCCCTACGAGCAGTACTTC. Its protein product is CASSLVIPYEQYF. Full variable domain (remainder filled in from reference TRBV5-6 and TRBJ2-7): DAGVTQSPTHLIKTRGQQVTLRCSPKSGHDTVSWYQQALGQGPQFIFQYYEEEERQRGNFPDRFSGHQFPNYSSELNVNALLLGDSALYLCASSLVIPYEQYFGPGTRLTVT.